Presented here are 31 T cell receptor beta chains from one specimen sequenced in a study of cytomegalovirus exposure and HLA in healthy donors. PCR primers comprised 60 Vbeta and 13 Jbeta primers. The protocol was immunoSEQ multiplex PCR, while the TCRdb copy is restricted to in-frame clones and leaves out a portion. The sample includes roughly 84,000 clones, 65% to 85% of them seen just once. Specimen: PBMCs. The receptor source for this set is a middle-aged man in good health and CMV-seronegative.

V is TRBV7-3 and J is TRBJ2-5; 9 bases fit TRBD2. From germline, CDR1 is SGHTA and CDR2 FQGTGA. CDR3 length equals 15 residues. J was trimmed by 1 base and V by 3 bases; bases with no gene match: 3. The CDR3 loop reads CASSLQRGAQETQYF. CDR3 coding DNA: TGTGCCAGCAGCTTGCAGCGGGGGGCCCAAGAGACCCAGTACTTC.

V usage is TRBV4-3 and J usage is TRBJ2-3; 14 bases line up with TRBD2. Germline values: CDR1 LGHNA, CDR2 YSLEER. Germline trimming cut 6 bases from V and 4 bases from J; bases unmatched to any gene: 3. CDR3 length: 15 amino acids. CDR3 nucleotides: TGCGCCAGCAGACCGACTAGCGGGGGGGCAGATACGCAGTATTTT. Its protein is CASRPTSGGADTQYF.

In this sample, this clone turned up a few times. The rearrangement links TRBV4-3 to TRBJ1-3; 10 bases match TRBD1. The CDR3 extends over 19 amino acids. Germline values: CDR1 LGHNA, CDR2 YSLEER. Unmatched junction bases numbered 12, after V lost 4 bases and J lost 0 bases. In DNA form, the CDR3 reads TGCGCCAGCAGCCTGTCCCTGGGGGGACAGGGGCACTCTGGAAACACCATATATTTT. Protein: CASSLSLGGQGHSGNTIYF.

The chain links TRBV15 to TRBJ1-5; no definite D call. V lost 1 base and J 2 bases, leaving 6 bases between the germline ends. CDR3 length equals 14 residues. CDR1 and CDR2 from the germline V gene are LNHNV and YYDKDF (reference sequence). The DNA for the CDR3 is TGTGCCACCAGCAGAGGCGAGGGCAATCAGCCCCAGCATTTT. Translated: CATSRGEGNQPQHF.

The chain couples TRBV30 to TRBJ1-2; unclear D gene. Between the trimmed V and J ends, which lost 2 bases and 8 bases, there was a span of 6 bases. The CDR3 covers 10 residues. The germline V gene encodes CDR1 GTSNPN and CDR2 SVGIG (reference sequence). The CDR3 reads CAWSNWGYTF. CDR3 bases: TGTGCCTGGAGTAACTGGGGCTACACCTTC.

This chain joins TRBV6-1 and TRBJ2-7, with D maybe TRBD2 (7 bases). V was clipped by 8 bases and J by 4 bases, with 15 bases between them. Germline values: CDR1 MNHNS, CDR2 SASEGT. CDR3 length equals 13 residues. As DNA, the CDR3 is TGTGCCAGCCTGGGGAGGGGGGAATACGAGCAGTACTTC. This encodes CASLGRGEYEQYF.

The chain combines TRBV5-1 with TRBJ1-2, with D possibly TRBD1 on 5 matching bases. V was cut by 4 bases and J by 0 bases, with 13 bases left in between. Germline loops: CDR1 SGHRS, CDR2 YFSETQ. The CDR3 runs to 15 residues. CDR3 sequence reads: CASSPAGVSNYGYTF. The CDR3 bases are TGCGCCAGCAGCCCCGCGGGGGTGTCTAACTATGGCTACACCTTC.

The table lists this clone with a few counts. The genes are TRBV19 and TRBJ1-5; no clear D. This CDR3 has 15 residues. Germline CDR1 reads LNHDA; CDR2 reads SQIVND (reference sequence). V dropped 0 bases and J dropped 7 bases, with 13 bases sitting between them. The CDR3 is CASSIDFWGAQPQHF. CDR3 in DNA: TGTGCCAGTAGTATAGATTTTTGGGGAGCCCAGCCCCAGCATTTT.

This chain uses TRBV6-1 with TRBJ1-5, with no clear D. This CDR3 comprises 14 residues. Trimming stripped 3 bases from V and 1 base from J, with 7 bases between. Germline CDR1 is MNHNS and CDR2 is SASEGT. CDR3 sequence: CASSDLRSNQPQHF. The CDR3 nucleotides are TGTGCCAGCAGTGATTTGAGGAGCAATCAGCCCCAGCATTTT.

This chain uses TRBV6-5 with TRBJ1-5, with D possibly TRBD1 on 6 matching bases. This CDR3 is built from 13 residues. The ends were cut back, 4 bases at V and 7 bases at J, with 11 bases in the middle. From germline, CDR1 is MNHEY and CDR2 SVGAGI. The CDR3 is CASSSDRRQPQHF. DNA for the CDR3: TGTGCCAGCAGTTCCGACAGGAGACAGCCCCAGCATTTT.

The gene calls are TRBV5-1 and TRBJ1-2, with TRBD1 matching over 10 bases. V lost 4 bases and J lost 6; bases outside the gene matches: 6. In germline, CDR1 is SGHRS, CDR2 YFSETQ. The CDR3 runs 14 residues. The CDR3: CASSTLGTGDGYTF. CDR3 in DNA: TGCGCCAGCAGCACCCTCGGGACAGGGGATGGCTACACCTTC.

The chain recombines TRBV20-1 with TRBJ1-2; D might be TRBD1 (5 bases). Germline CDR1 DFQATT, CDR2 SNEGSKA (reference sequence). V was cut by 0 bases and J by 14 bases, with 13 bases left in between. This CDR3 region has 11 residues. The CDR3 sequence: CSARDRAGNTF. The CDR3, as DNA: TGCAGTGCTAGAGATAGGGCAGGGAATACCTTC.

This clone was picked up one time. The V call is TRBV27, the J call TRBJ2-7; 8 bases are a match to TRBD1. The V and J ends lost 3 bases and 3 bases, in that order; junction bases with no gene match: 1. The CDR3 is 13 amino acids. Germline V lookup: CDR1 MNHEY, CDR2 SMNVEV (reference sequence). In DNA, the CDR3 is TGTGCCAGCAGTTTCGGACAGGGCTACGAGCAGTACTTC. Amino acids: CASSFGQGYEQYF.

V is TRBV19 and J is TRBJ2-7; perhaps TRBD1 as D (6 bases). CDR1 is LNHDA, CDR2 SQIVND, per germline (reference sequence). This CDR3 is 15 amino acids long. Trimming pared 7 bases from V and 7 bases from J, leaving 23 bases between. CDR3 nucleotides: TGTGCCAGTATATCCACGGGCAGGGGCGCTGGAGAGCAGTACTTC. As protein: CASISTGRGAGEQYF.

The chain joins TRBV28 to TRBJ2-2; D gene uncertain. Trimming removed 5 bases from V and 1 base from J, with 8 bases in between. Germline CDR1 MDHEN, CDR2 SYDVKM. The CDR3 runs 14 residues. The CDR3 region has the DNA TGTGCCAGCAGTATGTCAGGGAACACCGGGGAGCTGTTTTTT. Amino acids: CASSMSGNTGELFF.

The chain employs TRBV18 and TRBJ2-7; 10 bases are shared with TRBD1. The ends lost 6 bases at V and 2 bases at J; junction bases unmatched: 4. This CDR3 region has 14 residues. Germline lookup yields CDR1 KGHSH and CDR2 LQKENI. The CDR3: CASSRTGGTYEQYF. The CDR3 DNA reads TGTGCCAGCTCTCGGACAGGGGGGACCTACGAGCAGTACTTC.

The gene calls are TRBV7-8 and TRBJ1-1; D might be TRBD1 (5 bases). The CDR3 sequence is 13 residues long. V was shortened by 8 bases and J by 1 base, with 11 bases between the two germline ends. Looked up from germline, CDR1 is SGHVS and CDR2 is FQNEAQ. CDR3 residues: CASGRQQNTEAFF. The CDR3, as DNA: TGTGCCAGCGGTCGACAGCAGAACACTGAAGCTTTCTTT.

The V gene is TRBV7-9, the J gene TRBJ1-6; 7 bases are a match to TRBD1. The germline V gene has CDR1 SEHNR and CDR2 FQNEAQ (reference sequence). With 6 bases clipped from V and 10 bases from J, the junction kept 9 bases outside the gene matches. CDR3 size: 14 residues. Here the CDR3 DNA reads TGTGCCAGCAGGACTACAGGGGTGGGATCACCCCTCCACTTT. It specifies CASRTTGVGSPLHF.

The chain links TRBV7-2 to TRBJ2-1; D might be TRBD1 (6 bases). V lost 3 bases and J lost 8, with 11 bases in between. The germline gives CDR1 SGHTA, CDR2 FQGNSA. This CDR3 is 13 amino acids long. CDR3 in DNA: TGTGCCAGCAGCTTTACCGGGACATATGAGCAGTTCTTC. As protein: CASSFTGTYEQFF.

The V gene is TRBV6-1, the J gene TRBJ1-1; the D gene is possibly TRBD1 (5 bases). In germline, CDR1 is MNHNS, CDR2 SASEGT. The CDR3 is made up of 14 amino acids. The V and J ends lost 7 bases and 6 bases respectively, with 18 bases between them. The CDR3 DNA reads TGTGCCAGCATCAAGGACAAGTTGCATGCTGAAGCTTTCTTT. Its translation: CASIKDKLHAEAFF.

V and J are TRBV30 and TRBJ2-5, with 7 nucleotides matching TRBD1. V lost 3 bases, J lost 5 bases, and 12 bases stayed unmatched. Germline CDR1 is GTSNPN and CDR2 is SVGIG (reference sequence). The CDR3 runs to 15 residues. CDR3 sequence (DNA): TGTGCCTGGAGCGTACACCGGACAGGCTTCGAGACCCAGTACTTC. It yields the protein CAWSVHRTGFETQYF.

The CDR3 region has the DNA TGTGCCAGCAGACGGCGGGGGACGGGACCAGATACGCAGTATTTT. Translating gives CASRRRGTGPDTQYF. This chain uses TRBV2 with TRBJ2-3; TRBD2 matches at 7 bases. Germline V gives CDR1 SNHLY, CDR2 FYNNEI. Trimming cost V 6 bases and J 4 bases; bases outside gene matches: 10. The CDR3 has 15 residues.

V and J are TRBV7-9 and TRBJ1-1; 8 bases agree with TRBD1. V dropped 5 bases and J dropped 11; count of bases not matched to a gene: 7. The CDR3 totals 12 residues. From germline, CDR1 is SEHNR and CDR2 FQNEAQ (reference sequence). Here the CDR3 DNA reads TGTGCCAGCAGCGCGATGACAGGGGAGGCTTTCTTT. Translation gives CASSAMTGEAFF.

A few counts support this clone. CDR3 in DNA: TGTGCCATCAGTGCGGGACAGAGCTCTGGGGCCAACGTCCTGACTTTC. Protein: CAISAGQSSGANVLTF. The J gene is TRBJ2-6, the V gene TRBV10-3, with 7 positions matching TRBD1. The J segment lost 0 bases and the V segment lost 4 bases, leaving 3 bases of the junction unmatched. The CDR3 sequence is 16 residues long. Germline CDR1 and CDR2: ENHRY and SYGVKD.

The chain uses TRBV5-1 and TRBJ1-5; 7 bases are a match to TRBD1. The CDR3 covers 16 residues. V lost 0 bases, J lost 4 bases, and 7 bases stayed unmatched. CDR1 and CDR2 from the germline V gene are SGHRS and YFSETQ. CDR3 nucleotides: TGCGCCAGCAGCTTGGGCGGGGCAGGGGGTAATCAGCCCCAGCATTTT. Its protein product is CASSLGGAGGNQPQHF.

This clone was seen only a few times. The CDR3 spells CASSFFDGAGGSTSTDTQYF. Written as DNA, the CDR3 is TGTGCCAGCAGTTTCTTTGATGGGGCGGGGGGTTCCACTAGCACAGATACGCAGTATTTT. V and J are TRBV28 and TRBJ2-3, with 8 positions matching TRBD2. Germline values: CDR1 MDHEN, CDR2 SYDVKM. The V segment lost 3 bases and the J segment 0 bases; nucleotides outside the gene matches: 17. The CDR3 length is 20 residues.

The chain couples TRBV5-1 to TRBJ1-4, with unresolved D. Deletions cut 5 bases from V and 7 bases from J, with 12 bases between. This CDR3 is built from 13 residues. Germline loops: CDR1 SGHRS, CDR2 YFSETQ. This chain's CDR3 is CASRRGYAEKLFF. As DNA, the CDR3 is TGCGCCAGCAGACGGGGTTACGCTGAAAAACTGTTTTTT.

The chain joins TRBV4-2 to TRBJ2-3; 7 positions agree with TRBD2. Germline V lookup: CDR1 LGHNA, CDR2 YNFKEQ. The V gene end was trimmed by 1 base and the J gene end by 5 bases; junction bases not matched to a gene: 3. This CDR3 contains 14 residues. CDR3: CASSQGTRGDTQYF. CDR3 nucleotide sequence: TGTGCCAGCAGCCAAGGGACTAGGGGAGATACGCAGTATTTT.

The rearrangement links TRBV7-9 to TRBJ2-7; the D gene is possibly TRBD2 (5 bases). This CDR3 is built from 14 residues. Germline-derived CDR1 and CDR2 are SEHNR and FQNEAQ (reference sequence). V dropped 4 bases and J dropped 6 bases, with 16 bases sitting between them. DNA for the CDR3: TGTGCCAGCAGCTCCGGGATGATGGGCCTCGAGCAGTACTTC. Translating it yields CASSSGMMGLEQYF.

The J gene is TRBJ2-3, the V gene TRBV19, with 9 bases matching TRBD2. Germline loops: CDR1 LNHDA, CDR2 SQIVND (reference sequence). V lost 2 bases, J lost 1 base, and 1 base stayed unmatched. The CDR3 has 15 residues. CDR3 DNA sequence: TGTGCCAGTAGTATACGGACTAGCGGCACAGATACGCAGTATTTT. Translation gives CASSIRTSGTDTQYF.

The chain has TRBV5-1 and TRBJ2-5; 9 bases map to TRBD2. Germline loops: CDR1 SGHRS, CDR2 YFSETQ. The CDR3 runs to 15 residues. Trimming took 1 base from V and 4 from J; bases not matched to a gene: 5. CDR3: CASSLTPSGVETQYF. CDR3 coding DNA: TGCGCCAGCAGCTTGACCCCTAGCGGGGTAGAGACCCAGTACTTC.